This is a list of T cell receptor beta chains from one sample in a study of memory CD4+ T cells and cytomegalovirus serostatus. The data were produced by immunoSEQ multiplex PCR, yet TCRdb's version contains in-frame clones alone and is incomplete. This sample carries approximately 46,000 clones, over 75% of them seen once, and the ten largest clones take around 0.61%. Sequences were obtained from memory CD4+ T cells from blood. All receptors come from an adult in good health and CMV-seronegative. CDR3s include the opening cysteine and the closing phenylalanine or tryptophan. D genes are given only for firm matches. Rows may omit the clone size; those that give it use once, few, many or a size class.

J: TRBJ2-7
size: once
V: TRBV29-1
D: TRBD1
length: 15
CDR3: CSVEALRGPSYEQYF
DNA: TGCAGCGTTGAAGCCCTCAGGGGGCCCTCCTACGAGCAGTACTTC

J: TRBJ1-2
size: medium-sized
V: TRBV9
D: .
length: 11
CDR3: CASSTNYGYTF
DNA: TGTGCCAGCAGCACCAACTATGGCTACACCTTC

J: TRBJ1-1
size: .
V: TRBV5-4
D: .
length: 15
CDR3: CASSWTGGVGTEAFF
DNA: TGTGCCAGCAGCTGGACGGGAGGGGTGGGCACTGAAGCTTTCTTT

J: TRBJ2-1
size: once
V: TRBV27
D: TRBD1
length: 13
CDR3: CASSLDRANEQFF
DNA: TGTGCCAGCAGTTTGGACAGGGCAAACGAGCAGTTCTTC

J: TRBJ2-7
size: .
V: TRBV4-3
D: TRBD2
length: 17
CDR3: CASSQEPSSGGLYEQYF
DNA: TGCGCCAGCAGCCAAGAGCCCAGTAGCGGGGGGCTGTACGAGCAGTACTTC

J: TRBJ1-2
size: once
V: TRBV5-1
D: TRBD1
length: 16
CDR3: CASSLGEVDRPYGYTF
DNA: TGCGCCAGCAGCTTAGGCGAGGTGGACAGGCCATATGGCTACACCTTC

J: TRBJ2-2
size: .
V: TRBV7-9
D: .
length: 14
CDR3: CASSQGVNTGELFF
DNA: TGTGCCAGCAGCCAAGGTGTTAACACCGGGGAGCTGTTTTTT

J: TRBJ1-3
size: .
V: TRBV28
D: .
length: 15
CDR3: CASSPRAVSGNTIYF
DNA: TGTGCCAGCAGTCCGAGGGCTGTCTCTGGAAACACCATATATTTT

J: TRBJ2-3
size: .
V: TRBV9
D: TRBD1
length: 16
CDR3: CASSVEAGGGTDTQYF
DNA: TGTGCCAGCAGCGTAGAGGCAGGGGGAGGCACAGATACGCAGTATTTT

J: TRBJ1-3
size: .
V: TRBV6-1
D: TRBD1
length: 17
CDR3: CASSVQRQGASGNTIYF
DNA: TGTGCCAGCAGTGTCCAACGACAGGGGGCCTCTGGAAACACCATATATTTT

J: TRBJ2-5
size: medium-sized
V: TRBV6-5
D: .
length: 14
CDR3: CSSSREQSSETQYF
DNA: TGTTCCAGTTCACGGGAGCAATCCTCGGAGACCCAGTACTTC

J: TRBJ1-1
size: .
V: TRBV5-5
D: .
length: 14
CDR3: CASSLAGGNTEAFF
DNA: TGTGCCAGCAGCTTGGCGGGGGGGAACACTGAAGCTTTCTTT

J: TRBJ2-2
size: .
V: TRBV5-1
D: .
length: 15
CDR3: CASSLEGFSTGELFF
DNA: TGCGCCAGCAGCTTGGAAGGGTTTAGCACCGGGGAGCTGTTTTTT

J: TRBJ2-7
size: .
V: TRBV7-9
D: .
length: 14
CDR3: CASSSTRRPFEQYF
DNA: TGTGCCAGCAGCTCGACGCGACGCCCCTTCGAGCAGTACTTC

J: TRBJ2-7
size: .
V: TRBV2
D: .
length: 15
CDR3: CASSEAAQVTYEQYF
DNA: TGTGCCAGCAGTGAAGCGGCACAGGTTACCTACGAGCAGTACTTC

J: TRBJ1-6
size: few
V: TRBV5-6
D: TRBD1
length: 15
CDR3: CASSSGDRRLTPLHF
DNA: TGTGCCAGCAGCTCCGGGGACAGGAGGTTGACACCCCTCCACTTT

J: TRBJ2-3
size: .
V: TRBV7-9
D: TRBD2
length: 15
CDR3: CASSLAGGSTDTQYF
DNA: TGTGCCAGCAGCCTAGCGGGGGGAAGCACAGATACGCAGTATTTT

J: TRBJ2-1
size: once
V: TRBV10-3
D: TRBD1
length: 17
CDR3: CAISDYMRTGATNEQFF
DNA: TGTGCCATCAGTGATTACATGAGGACAGGGGCTACGAATGAGCAGTTCTTC

J: TRBJ1-6
size: .
V: TRBV7-2
D: .
length: 15
CDR3: CASSLRQSDNSPLHF
DNA: TGTGCCAGCAGCTTACGACAGTCAGATAATTCACCCCTCCACTTT

J: TRBJ2-7
size: .
V: TRBV10-2
D: TRBD2
length: 15
CDR3: CASSEFPGGAYEQYF
DNA: TGCGCCAGCAGTGAGTTCCCCGGGGGGGCCTACGAGCAGTACTTC

J: TRBJ1-2
size: .
V: TRBV2
D: TRBD1
length: 14
CDR3: CASTRDSFNYGYTF
DNA: TGTGCCAGCACCCGGGACAGTTTTAACTATGGCTACACCTTC

J: TRBJ1-3
size: .
V: TRBV15
D: .
length: 16
CDR3: CATSRGYSQSGNTIYF
DNA: TGTGCCACCAGCAGAGGTTACAGCCAATCTGGAAACACCATATATTTT

J: TRBJ2-7
size: .
V: TRBV6-6
D: .
length: 12
CDR3: CASSGAGPRGYF
DNA: TGTGCCAGCAGTGGGGCAGGTCCTAGGGGGTACTTC

J: TRBJ2-7
size: .
V: TRBV16
D: .
length: 12
CDR3: CASSRTRDEQYF
DNA: TGTGCCAGCAGCCGGACGAGGGACGAGCAGTACTTC

J: TRBJ1-5
size: .
V: TRBV7-3
D: TRBD1
length: 15
CDR3: CASSPTGTAGQPQHF
DNA: TGTGCCAGCAGCCCCACCGGGACAGCCGGTCAGCCCCAGCATTTT

J: TRBJ1-2
size: .
V: TRBV30
D: TRBD1
length: 14
CDR3: CACPYRQGGYGYTF
DNA: TGTGCCTGTCCTTATCGACAGGGCGGCTATGGCTACACCTTC

J: TRBJ2-1
size: .
V: TRBV7-3
D: .
length: 14
CDR3: CASSSNGGGGKQFF
DNA: TGTGCCAGCAGCTCGAACGGAGGAGGGGGTAAGCAGTTCTTC

J: TRBJ2-7
size: few
V: TRBV29-1
D: TRBD2
length: 17
CDR3: CSVVSVRLAGILYEQYF
DNA: TGCAGCGTTGTCTCCGTACGGCTAGCGGGGATCTTATACGAGCAGTACTTC

J: TRBJ1-2
size: few
V: TRBV15
D: TRBD1
length: 17
CDR3: CATSVQGAAGSNYGYTF
DNA: TGTGCCACCAGCGTACAGGGGGCTGCTGGATCTAACTATGGCTACACCTTC

J: TRBJ2-2
size: .
V: TRBV5-6
D: .
length: 17
CDR3: CASSSLGVSSSHRELFF
DNA: TGTGCCAGCAGCAGCTTGGGGGTATCGAGTTCTCATCGGGAGCTGTTTTTT

J: TRBJ2-5
size: .
V: TRBV9
D: TRBD2
length: 15
CDR3: CASSVVGGSQETQYF
DNA: TGTGCCAGCAGCGTAGTGGGAGGGAGTCAAGAGACCCAGTACTTC

J: TRBJ2-3
size: .
V: TRBV11-2
D: .
length: 13
CDR3: CASSRPPWDTQYF
DNA: TGTGCCAGCAGTCGACCACCGTGGGATACGCAGTATTTT

J: TRBJ1-5
size: .
V: TRBV27
D: TRBD1
length: 15
CDR3: CASSLYRGPNQPQHF
DNA: TGTGCCAGCAGTTTATACAGGGGTCCCAATCAGCCCCAGCATTTT

J: TRBJ1-1
size: few
V: TRBV29-1
D: .
length: 12
CDR3: CSVDGIHTEAFF
DNA: TGCAGCGTTGATGGCATCCACACTGAAGCTTTCTTT

J: TRBJ1-2
size: .
V: TRBV7-9
D: .
length: 16
CDR3: CASSLGGDVTNYGYTF
DNA: TGTGCCAGCAGCTTAGGGGGGGATGTTACTAACTATGGCTACACCTTC